This TCR beta chain was sequenced in a study of identifying expanded T cells in peripheral blood. Germline values: CDR1 SQVTM, CDR2 ANQGSEA. Unmatched junction bases numbered 4, after V lost 7 bases and J lost 6 bases. This CDR3 is built from 11 residues. Assay used: immunoSEQ multiplex PCR; TCRdb lists only in-frame clones, some missing. The profile shows approximately 110,000 clones, about nine tenths of them singletons. Sequencing was carried out using blood. The TCR sequence derives from a person aged 18 to 70 in good health. The chain links TRBV29-1 to TRBJ2-3; TRBD2 agrees at 7 bases. In nucleotides, the CDR3 is TGCAGCGCGTATAGCGGGGATACGCAGTATTTT. Its protein product is CSAYSGDTQYF.